What follows are 21 T cell receptor beta chains derived from one specimen sequenced in a study of control samples from healthy donors and cancer patients. Sequenced by immunoSEQ multiplex PCR; TCRdb stores in-frame clones only, minus some. The sample records 100,000 to 150,000 clones, 87% being singletons. Sample: blood. These TCRs come from a man aged 18 to 30 in good health.

The J gene is TRBJ2-7, the V gene TRBV28; no clear D gene. The CDR3 totals 12 residues. Trimming left V 7 bases short and J 2 bases short, with 9 bases between. Germline V CDR1 and CDR2: MDHEN, SYDVKM. This CDR3 reads CASTPDTYEQYF. In DNA form, the CDR3 reads TGTGCCAGCACTCCAGACACCTACGAGCAGTACTTC.

This rearrangement joins TRBV5-1 to TRBJ2-7, with 11 bases identical to TRBD2. The CDR3 is 15 amino acids. V lost 5 bases, J lost 2 bases, and 6 bases stayed unmatched. CDR1 and CDR2 from the germline V gene are SGHRS and YFSETQ. This CDR3 is CASRLLAGAPYEQYF. Here the CDR3 DNA reads TGCGCCAGCAGGCTACTAGCGGGAGCCCCCTACGAGCAGTACTTC.

The chain uses TRBV27 and TRBJ2-5; D could derive from TRBD1 or TRBD2 (5 bases each). This CDR3 spans 17 amino acids. V lost 2 bases and J lost 2, with 18 bases in between. CDR1 MNHEY and CDR2 SMNVEV come from the germline V gene (reference sequence). CDR3 protein: CASSLLGTDRTQETQYF. CDR3 sequence (DNA): TGTGCCAGCAGTTTACTGGGGACCGACAGAACTCAAGAGACCCAGTACTTC.

The chain has TRBV2 and TRBJ1-1, with D possibly being TRBD1 (5 bases). The CDR3 runs to 14 residues. Trimming took 2 bases from V and 1 from J, leaving 8 bases between them. CDR1 is SNHLY, CDR2 FYNNEI, per germline. The CDR3 DNA follows: TGTGCCAGCAGTGAAAACGGGGGGAACACTGAAGCTTTCTTT. It specifies CASSENGGNTEAFF.

V usage is TRBV5-1 and J usage is TRBJ2-7; either TRBD1 or TRBD2 may supply D (5 bases each). Trimming cost V 0 bases and J 6 bases, with 19 bases left between them. In germline, CDR1 is SGHRS, CDR2 YFSETQ. CDR3 size: 16 residues. The CDR3 DNA reads as TGCGCCAGCAGCTTGGGGCCCCCACCAGGGAGTGGCGAGCAGTACTTC. Its translation is CASSLGPPPGSGEQYF.

This chain connects TRBV30 to TRBJ1-3; the match to TRBD1 covers 8 bases. This CDR3 has 14 amino acids. Germline CDR1 is GTSNPN and CDR2 is SVGIG (reference sequence). Trimming at V came to 3 bases and at J to 3 bases, leaving 4 bases not matched to a gene. CDR3 residues: CAWSGQGGGNTIYF. CDR3 in DNA: TGTGCCTGGAGCGGACAGGGAGGTGGAAACACCATATATTTT.

The rearrangement joins TRBV10-2 to TRBJ1-5; 7 nucleotides match TRBD1. The trim removed 6 bases at V and 2 bases at J, leaving 1 base unmatched. CDR1 is WSHSY and CDR2 is SAAADI in the germline V gene. The CDR3 contains 13 residues. CDR3 nucleotides: TGCGCCAGCAGCACAGGGGGCAATCAGCCCCAGCATTTT. Translating gives CASSTGGNQPQHF.

The chain joins TRBV6-5 to TRBJ2-1, with a possible D match to TRBD2 (6 bases). CDR3 size: 13 residues. V lost 0 bases, J lost 10 bases, and 10 bases lay in between. Looked up from germline, CDR1 is MNHEY and CDR2 is SVGAGI. DNA for the CDR3: TGTGCCAGCAGTTACTCGAGAACTAGCGAGCAGTTCTTC. Its protein is CASSYSRTSEQFF.

This clone was recorded only once. V and J are TRBV6-4 and TRBJ2-1, with 8 bases lining up with TRBD2. Germline V gives CDR1 MRHNA, CDR2 SNTAGT. This CDR3 spans 15 amino acids. The V and J ends lost 7 bases and 7 bases, in that order; junction bases with no gene match: 12. CDR3 amino acids: CASKRVSGSVNEQFF. The CDR3 bases are TGTGCCAGCAAGAGGGTCAGCGGGAGTGTAAATGAGCAGTTCTTC.

The rearrangement joins TRBV30 to TRBJ2-1; 10 bases match TRBD2. The CDR3 runs 17 residues. CDR1 is GTSNPN and CDR2 is SVGIG in the germline V gene (reference sequence). The V and J ends lost 0 bases and 7 bases, in that order; junction bases with no gene match: 12. The DNA for the CDR3 is TGTGCCTGGAGTGTAAATTGGCCTAGCGGGAGAGGGAATGAGCAGTTCTTC. Its protein product is CAWSVNWPSGRGNEQFF.

V usage is TRBV5-5 and J usage is TRBJ1-6, with 8 bases aligning to TRBD1. CDR3 length: 17 residues. Losses at the gene ends were 3 bases for V and 10 bases for J; bases not matched to a gene: 15. Germline V gene data show CDR1 as SGHKS and CDR2 as YYEKEE (reference sequence). CDR3 region: CASSSTSGTGDRSPLHF. DNA for the CDR3: TGTGCCAGCAGCTCGACCTCCGGGACAGGCGATAGGTCACCCCTCCACTTT.

The V and J genes are TRBV18 and TRBJ2-2, with TRBD1 matching 7 bases. With V trimmed by 6 bases and J by 0 bases, 16 bases remained unmatched. This CDR3 is 19 amino acids long. Germline V gene sequence: CDR1 KGHSH, CDR2 LQKENI. The DNA for the CDR3 is TGTGCCAGCTCTAAGCCCCCGGGACAGAAACTTCCGAACACCGGGGAGCTGTTTTTT. Translated, it gives CASSKPPGQKLPNTGELFF.

This sequence joins TRBV6-2 or TRBV6-3 and TRBJ2-5; D unclear. Germline V gene data show CDR1 as MNHEY and CDR2 as SVGEGT. This CDR3 is 14 amino acids long. Trimming left V 0 bases short and J 2 bases short, with 7 bases between. CDR3 DNA sequence: TGTGCCAGCAGTTACTCGTGGTCTCAAGAGACCCAGTACTTC. This translates into CASSYSWSQETQYF.

This chain connects TRBV27 to TRBJ1-6; possibly TRBD1 for D (5 bases). Germline V gene data show CDR1 as MNHEY and CDR2 as SMNVEV (reference sequence). Trimming shortened V by 0 bases and J by 4 bases, and 10 bases separated the two germline ends. This CDR3 is built from 16 residues. CDR3 nucleotides: TGTGCCAGCAGTTTATCCCGGGACCGATATAATTCACCCCTCCACTTT. Residues: CASSLSRDRYNSPLHF.

This clone came up once. This chain links TRBV11-2 with TRBJ2-3; 9 bases align to TRBD1. Trimming cost V 3 bases and J 3 bases; bases outside gene matches: 1. Germline CDR1 is SGHAT and CDR2 is FQNNGV. The CDR3 length is 14 residues. The CDR3 coding sequence is TGTGCCAGCAGCTTGGACAGGGGAACAGATACGCAGTATTTT. It specifies CASSLDRGTDTQYF.

The rearrangement joins TRBV2 to TRBJ1-2, with D hard to call. Germline V lookup: CDR1 SNHLY, CDR2 FYNNEI. CDR3 length equals 13 residues. V shed 4 bases and J shed 4 bases, with 10 bases lying between them. The CDR3 region has the DNA TGTGCCAGCAGTGTGACGGAAAGCTATGGCTACACCTTC. Protein: CASSVTESYGYTF.

The chain combines TRBV5-1 with TRBJ1-1; D unclear. Trimming removed 0 bases at V and 5 bases at J, with 29 bases between. Germline V gives CDR1 SGHRS, CDR2 YFSETQ. The CDR3 extends over 20 amino acids. CDR3 sequence (DNA): TGCGCCAGCAGCTTGGCCGTTTTACCATTTCGACTTCGAGCGGGGACTGAAGCTTTCTTT. Translation gives CASSLAVLPFRLRAGTEAFF.

The table lists this clone with a count of one. The junction departs from the called germline gene at one end, perhaps through a read error. The rearrangement uses TRBV11-3 and TRBJ2-1; TRBD2 aligns across 10 bases. The CDR3 covers 18 residues. Germline CDR1 reads SGHNT; CDR2 reads YENEEA. The CDR3, as DNA: TGTGCCGGCAGCTTAGAGGGGGCTAGCGGGAGAGCTGGGAATGAGCAGTTCTTC. It encodes CAGSLEGASGRAGNEQFF.

This clone occurred once. The chain links TRBV24-1 to TRBJ2-3; tentatively, D is TRBD1 (5 bases). Trimming removed 2 bases from V and 4 bases from J, with 12 bases in between. The CDR3 has 15 residues. Germline assignment: CDR1 KGHDR and CDR2 SFDVKD. The CDR3 DNA is TGTGCCACCAGTGATTCTGACAGCACCCCAGATACGCAGTATTTT. Its translation: CATSDSDSTPDTQYF.

The V call is TRBV28, the J call TRBJ2-1; 10 nucleotides match TRBD2. V lost 6 bases to trimming and J lost 2 bases; unmatched junction nucleotides: 10. This CDR3 has 17 amino acids. The germline CDR1 and CDR2 sequences are MDHEN and SYDVKM. CDR3 sequence (DNA): TGTGCCAGCAGCCCTATTGAGCGGGAGGGCGCCTACAATGAGCAGTTCTTC. Encoded protein: CASSPIEREGAYNEQFF.

V and J are TRBV28 and TRBJ2-1; 15 bases map to TRBD2. Looked up from germline, CDR1 is MDHEN and CDR2 is SYDVKM. The CDR3 has 14 residues. The trim removed 5 bases at V and 7 bases at J, leaving 0 bases unmatched. CDR3 protein: CASSGTSGRNEQFF. The CDR3, as DNA: TGTGCCAGCAGTGGGACTAGCGGGAGGAATGAGCAGTTCTTC.